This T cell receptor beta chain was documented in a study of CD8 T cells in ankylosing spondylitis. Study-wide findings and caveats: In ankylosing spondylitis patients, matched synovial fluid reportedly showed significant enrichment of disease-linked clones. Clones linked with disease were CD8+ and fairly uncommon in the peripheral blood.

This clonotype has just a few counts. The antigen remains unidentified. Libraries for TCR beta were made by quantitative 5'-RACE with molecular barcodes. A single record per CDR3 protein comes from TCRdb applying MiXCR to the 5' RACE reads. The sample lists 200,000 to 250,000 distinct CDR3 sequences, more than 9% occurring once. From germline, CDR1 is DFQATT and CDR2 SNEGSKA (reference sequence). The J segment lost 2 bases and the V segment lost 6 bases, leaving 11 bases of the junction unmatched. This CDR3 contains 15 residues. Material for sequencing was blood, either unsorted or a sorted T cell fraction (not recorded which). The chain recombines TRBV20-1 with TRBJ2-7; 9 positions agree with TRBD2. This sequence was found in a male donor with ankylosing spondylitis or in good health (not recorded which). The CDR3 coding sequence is TGCAGTGCAGAGCCGGGACTAGCAGATACCTACGAGCAGTACTTC. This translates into CSAEPGLADTYEQYF.